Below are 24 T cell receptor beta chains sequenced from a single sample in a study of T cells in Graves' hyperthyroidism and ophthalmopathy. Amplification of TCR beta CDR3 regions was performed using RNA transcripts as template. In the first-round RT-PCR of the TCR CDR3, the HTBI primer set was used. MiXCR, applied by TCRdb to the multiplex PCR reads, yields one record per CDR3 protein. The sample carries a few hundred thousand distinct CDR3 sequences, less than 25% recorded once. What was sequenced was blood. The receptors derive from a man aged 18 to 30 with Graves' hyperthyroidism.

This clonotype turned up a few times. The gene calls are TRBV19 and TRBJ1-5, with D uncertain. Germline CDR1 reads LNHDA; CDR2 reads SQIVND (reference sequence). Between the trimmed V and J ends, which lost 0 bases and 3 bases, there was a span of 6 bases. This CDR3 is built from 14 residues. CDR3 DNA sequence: TGTGCCAGTAGTATAGATCCTAACAATCAGCCCCAGCATTTT. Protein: CASSIDPNNQPQHF.

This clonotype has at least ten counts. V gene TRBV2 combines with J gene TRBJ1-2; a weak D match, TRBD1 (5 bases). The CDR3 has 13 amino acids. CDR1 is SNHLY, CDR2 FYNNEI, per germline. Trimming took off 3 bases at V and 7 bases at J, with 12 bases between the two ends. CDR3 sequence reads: CASSDRALFGYTF. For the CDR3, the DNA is TGTGCCAGCAGTGACAGGGCGTTATTTGGCTACACCTTC.

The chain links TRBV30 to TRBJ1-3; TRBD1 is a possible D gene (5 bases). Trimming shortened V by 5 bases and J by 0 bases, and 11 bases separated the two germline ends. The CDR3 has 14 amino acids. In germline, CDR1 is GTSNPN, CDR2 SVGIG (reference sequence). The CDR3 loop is CAWDSGSSGNTIYF. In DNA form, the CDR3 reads TGTGCCTGGGACAGCGGATCCTCTGGAAACACCATATATTTT.

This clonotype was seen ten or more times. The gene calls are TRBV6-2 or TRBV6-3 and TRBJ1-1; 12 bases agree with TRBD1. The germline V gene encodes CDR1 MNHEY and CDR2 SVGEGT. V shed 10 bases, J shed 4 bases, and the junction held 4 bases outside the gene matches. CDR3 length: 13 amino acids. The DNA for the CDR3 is TGTGCCACGGGACAGGGGGCATCCACTGAAGCTTTCTTT. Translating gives CATGQGASTEAFF.

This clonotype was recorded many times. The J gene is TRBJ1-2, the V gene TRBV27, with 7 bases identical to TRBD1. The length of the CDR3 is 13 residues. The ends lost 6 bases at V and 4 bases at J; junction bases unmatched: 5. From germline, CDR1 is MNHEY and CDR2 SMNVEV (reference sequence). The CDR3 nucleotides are TGTGCCAGCAGAGGGACAGAGAGCTATGGCTACACCTTC. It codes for CASRGTESYGYTF.

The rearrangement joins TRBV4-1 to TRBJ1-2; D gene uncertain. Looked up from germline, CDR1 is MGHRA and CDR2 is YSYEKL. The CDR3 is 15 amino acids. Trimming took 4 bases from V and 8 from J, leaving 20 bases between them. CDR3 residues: CASSPRTDTTGGYTF. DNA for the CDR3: TGCGCCAGCAGCCCCAGGACCGACACAACGGGGGGCTACACCTTC.

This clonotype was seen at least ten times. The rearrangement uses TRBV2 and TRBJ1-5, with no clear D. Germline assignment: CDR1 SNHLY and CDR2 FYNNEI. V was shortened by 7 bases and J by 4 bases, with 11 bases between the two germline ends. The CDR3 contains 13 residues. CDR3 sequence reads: CASTRRQNQPQHF. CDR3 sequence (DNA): TGTGCCAGCACCAGGAGGCAGAATCAGCCCCAGCATTTT.

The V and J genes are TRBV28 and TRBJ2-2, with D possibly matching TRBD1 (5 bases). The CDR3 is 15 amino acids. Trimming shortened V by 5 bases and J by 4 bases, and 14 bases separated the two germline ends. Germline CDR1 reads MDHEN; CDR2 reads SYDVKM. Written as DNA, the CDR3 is TGTGCCAGCAGTAGGGGCAGAGAGTTCACCGGGGAGCTGTTTTTT. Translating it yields CASSRGREFTGELFF.

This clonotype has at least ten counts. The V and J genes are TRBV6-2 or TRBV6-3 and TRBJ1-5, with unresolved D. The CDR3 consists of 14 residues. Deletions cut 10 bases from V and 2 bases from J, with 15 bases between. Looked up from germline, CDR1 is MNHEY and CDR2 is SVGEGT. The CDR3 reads CATLKPVGNQPQHF. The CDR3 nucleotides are TGTGCCACCCTGAAGCCCGTTGGCAATCAGCCCCAGCATTTT.

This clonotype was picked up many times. CDR3 bases: TGTGCCAGCAGTTTCTTCCCGGGGGGCGGTGAGACCCAGTACTTC. Protein: CASSFFPGGGETQYF. This chain uses TRBV12-3 or TRBV12-4 with TRBJ2-5; TRBD2 might be the D (7 bases). The V end lost 3 bases, the J end lost 5 bases, and 16 bases lay between the germline ends. The length of the CDR3 is 15 residues.

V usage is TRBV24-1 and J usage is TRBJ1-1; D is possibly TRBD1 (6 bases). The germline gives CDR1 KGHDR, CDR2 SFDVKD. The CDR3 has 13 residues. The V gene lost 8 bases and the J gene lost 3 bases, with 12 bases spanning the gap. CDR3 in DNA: TGTGCCACCACCTTACAGGGACACACTGAAGCTTTCTTT. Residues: CATTLQGHTEAFF.

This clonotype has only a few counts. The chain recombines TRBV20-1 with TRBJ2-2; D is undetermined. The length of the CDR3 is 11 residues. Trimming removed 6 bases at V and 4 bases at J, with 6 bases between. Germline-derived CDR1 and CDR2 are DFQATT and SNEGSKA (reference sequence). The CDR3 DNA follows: TGCAGTGCGGGAACCACCGGGGAGCTGTTTTTT. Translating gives CSAGTTGELFF.

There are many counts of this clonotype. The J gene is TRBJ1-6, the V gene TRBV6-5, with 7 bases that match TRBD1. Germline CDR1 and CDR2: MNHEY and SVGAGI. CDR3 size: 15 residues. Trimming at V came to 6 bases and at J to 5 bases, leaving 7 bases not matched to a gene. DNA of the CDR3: TGTGCCAGCAGCTACCGGGACAGAGATAATTCACCCCTCCACTTT. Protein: CASSYRDRDNSPLHF.

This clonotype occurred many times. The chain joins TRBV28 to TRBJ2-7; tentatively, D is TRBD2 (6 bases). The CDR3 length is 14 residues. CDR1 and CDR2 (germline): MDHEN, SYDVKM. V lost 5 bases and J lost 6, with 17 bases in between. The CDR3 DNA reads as TGTGCCAGCAGTCCCGGGTCCGCGGGGCTCGAGCAGTACTTC. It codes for CASSPGSAGLEQYF.

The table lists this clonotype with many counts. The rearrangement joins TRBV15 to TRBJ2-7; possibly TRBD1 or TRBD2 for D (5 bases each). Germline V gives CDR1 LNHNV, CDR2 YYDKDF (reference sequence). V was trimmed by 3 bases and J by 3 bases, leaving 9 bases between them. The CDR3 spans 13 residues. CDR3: CATSSGTDYEQYF. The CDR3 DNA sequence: TGTGCCACCAGCAGTGGGACGGACTACGAGCAGTACTTC. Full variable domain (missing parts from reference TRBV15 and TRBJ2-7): DAMVIQNPRYQVTQFGKPVTLSCSQTLNHNVMYWYQQKSSQAPKLLFHYYDKDFNNEADTPDNFQSRRPNTSFCFLDIRSPGLGDTAMYLCATSSGTDYEQYFGPGTRLTVT.

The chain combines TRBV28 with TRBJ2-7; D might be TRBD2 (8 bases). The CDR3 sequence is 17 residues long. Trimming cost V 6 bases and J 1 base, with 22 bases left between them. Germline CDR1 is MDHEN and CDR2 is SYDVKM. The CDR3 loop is CASRDRQGSSGSYEQYF. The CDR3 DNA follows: TGTGCCAGCAGGGACAGACAGGGCTCTAGCGGGTCCTACGAGCAGTACTTC.

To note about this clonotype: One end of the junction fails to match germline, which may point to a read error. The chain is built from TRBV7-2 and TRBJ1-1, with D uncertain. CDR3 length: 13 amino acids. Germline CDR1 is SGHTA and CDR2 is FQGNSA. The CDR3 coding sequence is TGTGCCAGCAGCTTAGGTGCGGGAACTGAAGTTTTCTTT. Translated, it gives CASSLGAGTEVFF.

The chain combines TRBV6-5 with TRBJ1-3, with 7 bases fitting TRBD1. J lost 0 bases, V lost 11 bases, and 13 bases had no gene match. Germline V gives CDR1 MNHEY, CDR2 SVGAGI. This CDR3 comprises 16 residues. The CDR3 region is CACTFRGGSSGNTIYF. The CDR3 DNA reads TGTGCCTGCACTTTCAGGGGGGGAAGCTCTGGAAACACCATATATTTT.

The CDR3 sequence is CASSPPLLHEQYF. The DNA of the CDR3 is TGTGCCAGCAGCCCACCCCTGCTCCACGAGCAGTACTTC. The chain joins TRBV28 to TRBJ2-7; D is undetermined. The ends were cut back, 6 bases at V and 5 bases at J, with 14 bases in the middle. Germline assignment: CDR1 MDHEN and CDR2 SYDVKM. This CDR3 has 13 amino acids.

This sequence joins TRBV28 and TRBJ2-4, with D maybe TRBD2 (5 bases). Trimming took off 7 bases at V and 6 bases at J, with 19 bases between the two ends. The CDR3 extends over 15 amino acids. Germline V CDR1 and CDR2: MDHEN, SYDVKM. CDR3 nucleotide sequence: TGTGCCAGCACCCGTAGCGACGGGGAGCCAAACATTCAGTACTTC. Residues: CASTRSDGEPNIQYF.

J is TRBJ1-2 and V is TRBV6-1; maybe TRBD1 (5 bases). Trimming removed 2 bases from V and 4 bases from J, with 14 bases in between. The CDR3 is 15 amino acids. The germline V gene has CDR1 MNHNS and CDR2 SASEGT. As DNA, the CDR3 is TGTGCCAGCAGTGAACACCGGGACGGTACCTATGGCTACACCTTC. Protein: CASSEHRDGTYGYTF.

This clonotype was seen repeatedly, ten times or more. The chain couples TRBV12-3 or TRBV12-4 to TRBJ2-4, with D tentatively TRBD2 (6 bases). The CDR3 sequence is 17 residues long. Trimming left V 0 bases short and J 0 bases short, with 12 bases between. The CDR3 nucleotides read TGTGCCAGCAGTTTAGCGCTCGGGGGAATAGCCAAAAACATTCAGTACTTC. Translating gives CASSLALGGIAKNIQYF.

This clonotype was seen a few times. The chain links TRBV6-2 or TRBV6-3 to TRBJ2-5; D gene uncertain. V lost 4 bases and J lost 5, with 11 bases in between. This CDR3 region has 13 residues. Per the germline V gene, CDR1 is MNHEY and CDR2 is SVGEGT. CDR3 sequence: CASSLGKRETQYF. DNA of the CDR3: TGTGCCAGCAGTTTAGGGAAACGGGAGACCCAGTACTTC.

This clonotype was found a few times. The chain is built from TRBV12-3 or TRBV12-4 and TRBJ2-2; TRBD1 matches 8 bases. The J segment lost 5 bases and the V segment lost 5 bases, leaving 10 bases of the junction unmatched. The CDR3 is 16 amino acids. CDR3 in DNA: TGTGCCAGCAGTGATTACAGGGGGGCTGGGACCGGGGAGCTGTTTTTT. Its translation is CASSDYRGAGTGELFF.